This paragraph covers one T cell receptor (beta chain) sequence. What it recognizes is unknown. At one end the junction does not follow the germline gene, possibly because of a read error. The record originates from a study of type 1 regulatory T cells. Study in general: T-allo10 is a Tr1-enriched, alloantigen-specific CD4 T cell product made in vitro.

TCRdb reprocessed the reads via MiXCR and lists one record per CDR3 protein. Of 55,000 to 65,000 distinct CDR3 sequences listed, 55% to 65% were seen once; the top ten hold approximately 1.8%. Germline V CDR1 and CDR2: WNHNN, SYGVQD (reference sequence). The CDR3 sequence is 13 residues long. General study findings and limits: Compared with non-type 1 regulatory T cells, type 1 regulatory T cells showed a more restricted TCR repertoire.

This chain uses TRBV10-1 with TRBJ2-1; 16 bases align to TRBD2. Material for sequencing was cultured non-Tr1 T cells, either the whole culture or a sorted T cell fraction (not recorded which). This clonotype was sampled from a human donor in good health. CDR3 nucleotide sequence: TGCGCCAGCAGTCAGGGACTAGCGGGAGGGCCCTACTTC. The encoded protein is CASSQGLAGGPYF.